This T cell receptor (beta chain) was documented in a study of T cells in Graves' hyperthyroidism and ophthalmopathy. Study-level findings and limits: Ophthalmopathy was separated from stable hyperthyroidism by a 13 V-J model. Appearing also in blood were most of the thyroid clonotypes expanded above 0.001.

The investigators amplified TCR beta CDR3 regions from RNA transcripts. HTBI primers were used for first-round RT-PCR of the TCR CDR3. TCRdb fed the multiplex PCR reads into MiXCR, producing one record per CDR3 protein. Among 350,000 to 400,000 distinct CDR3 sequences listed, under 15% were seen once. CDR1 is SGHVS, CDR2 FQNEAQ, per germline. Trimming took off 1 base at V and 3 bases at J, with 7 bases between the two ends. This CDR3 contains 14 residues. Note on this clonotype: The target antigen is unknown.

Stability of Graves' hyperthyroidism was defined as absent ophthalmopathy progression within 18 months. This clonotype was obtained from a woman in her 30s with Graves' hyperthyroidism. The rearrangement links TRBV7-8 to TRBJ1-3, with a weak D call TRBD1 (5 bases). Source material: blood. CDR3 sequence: CASSLVGGGNTIYF. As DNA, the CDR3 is TGTGCCAGCAGCTTAGTGGGGGGTGGAAACACCATATATTTT. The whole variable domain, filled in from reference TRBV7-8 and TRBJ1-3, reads GAGVSQSPRYKVAKRGQDVALRCDPISGHVSLFWYQQALGQGPEFLTYFQNEAQLDKSGLPSDRFFAERPEGSVSTLKIQRTQQEDSAVYLCASSLVGGGNTIYFGEGSWLTVV.